The 11 T cell receptor beta chains listed next were all sequenced from one sample in a study of blood T cell repertoires in COVID-19. The assay was immunoSEQ multiplex PCR, and TCRdb's table has in-frame clones only and misses some. Here the sample spans about 190,000 clones, more than 75% being singletons. Sequenced sample: peripheral blood. The source is a human donor in a cohort sampled during active COVID-19.

The chain uses TRBV9 and TRBJ2-5; 11 bases align to TRBD2. With V trimmed by 0 bases and J by 5 bases, 3 bases remained unmatched. Per the germline V gene, CDR1 is SGDLS and CDR2 is YYNGEE. The CDR3 sequence is 15 residues long. CDR3 in DNA: TGTGCCAGCAGCGTAGGCACTAGCGGGAGTGAGACCCAGTACTTC. Its translation is CASSVGTSGSETQYF.

This chain links TRBV19 with TRBJ1-2, with 8 bases aligning to TRBD1. Germline V gene lookup returns CDR1 LNHDA and CDR2 SQIVND (reference sequence). J gave up 5 bases and V 10 bases, and 6 bases lay outside the gene matches. The CDR3 is made up of 12 amino acids. CDR3 region: CATGQGRYGYTF. The CDR3 nucleotides are TGTGCCACCGGACAGGGTCGGTATGGCTACACCTTC.

V is TRBV2 and J is TRBJ1-4; 8 positions agree with TRBD1. The J segment lost 4 bases and the V segment lost 8 bases, leaving 3 bases of the junction unmatched. The germline V gene has CDR1 SNHLY and CDR2 FYNNEI. CDR3 length: 13 amino acids. This CDR3 is CASRTGRNEKLFF. The CDR3 bases are TGTGCCAGCCGGACAGGGCGTAATGAAAAACTGTTTTTT. The full variable domain, its missing parts supplied by reference TRBV2 and TRBJ1-4, is EPEVTQTPSHQVTQMGQEVILRCVPISNHLYFYWYRQILGQKVEFLVSFYNNEISEKSEIFDDQFSVERPDGSNFTLKIRSTKLEDSAMYFCASRTGRNEKLFFGSGTQLSVL.

J is TRBJ1-6 and V is TRBV5-1; D is ambiguous. The CDR3 is 14 residues long. Germline V gene data show CDR1 as SGHRS and CDR2 as YFSETQ. V lost 7 bases and J 4 bases, leaving 12 bases between the germline ends. The CDR3 DNA sequence: TGCGCCAGCTCCTACGCGGAGTATAATTCACCCCTCCACTTT. Its protein is CASSYAEYNSPLHF.

V usage is TRBV5-6 and J usage is TRBJ2-1, with D tentatively TRBD2 (5 bases). The V end was cut by 4 bases, the J end by 9 bases, with 23 bases between. Germline loops: CDR1 SGHDT, CDR2 YYEEEE. The CDR3 consists of 16 residues. CDR3 DNA sequence: TGTGCCAGCAGCCGTATCCGGGATGGTGCTGGTGGTGAGCAGTTCTTC. It specifies CASSRIRDGAGGEQFF.

This chain joins TRBV7-2 and TRBJ1-5; possible D gene TRBD1, 5 bases. This CDR3 contains 18 residues. Germline lookup yields CDR1 SGHTA and CDR2 FQGNSA. The V end lost 6 bases, the J end lost 3 bases, and 24 bases lay between the germline ends. CDR3 in DNA: TGTGCCAGCAGTTTATCTTCGGCCGTGGGGCTGCTCAATCAGCCCCAGCATTTT. It encodes CASSLSSAVGLLNQPQHF.

In DNA form, the CDR3 reads TGTGCCAGCAGGTGGGAGGGCCCTAGCAATCAGCCCCAGCATTTT. It is translated as CASRWEGPSNQPQHF. The chain joins TRBV21-1 to TRBJ1-5. TRBV21-1 is noted as a pseudogene. CDR3 length equals 15 residues.

The chain recombines TRBV14 with TRBJ2-7; maybe TRBD1 (6 bases). The CDR3 sequence is 15 residues long. V shed 1 base and J shed 2 bases, with 12 bases lying between them. From germline, CDR1 is SGHDN and CDR2 FVKESK. As DNA, the CDR3 is TGTGCCAGCAGCCAAGGGGATGGGGGCCCCTACGAGCAGTACTTC. Protein: CASSQGDGGPYEQYF.

V and J are TRBV9 and TRBJ1-3, with 8 bases aligning to TRBD1. The CDR3 has 17 amino acids. V lost 3 bases, J lost 0 bases, and 8 bases stayed unmatched. Germline values: CDR1 SGDLS, CDR2 YYNGEE. The DNA for the CDR3 is TGTGCCAGCAGCGCCCGGACAGGGACCCTCTCTGGAAACACCATATATTTT. This encodes CASSARTGTLSGNTIYF.

The gene calls are TRBV3-1 (or the pseudogene TRBV3-2) and TRBJ2-3; 9 bases fit TRBD2. V lost 8 bases, J lost 4 bases, and 7 bases stayed unmatched. There are 14 residues in the CDR3. CDR1 is LGHDT and CDR2 is YNNKEL in the germline V gene (reference sequence). The CDR3 is CASGAGGPSDTQYF. The CDR3 nucleotides read TGTGCCAGCGGGGCGGGGGGGCCCTCAGATACGCAGTATTTT.

The V call is TRBV7-2, the J call TRBJ2-7; no definite D call. The CDR3 runs 15 residues. Germline lookup yields CDR1 SGHTA and CDR2 FQGNSA. Between the trimmed V and J ends, which lost 5 bases and 3 bases, there was a span of 17 bases. The CDR3 nucleotides are TGTGCCAGCAGCCTTGACTCTCTAAGGCGCTACGAGCAGTACTTC. Translating gives CASSLDSLRRYEQYF.